The 3 T cell receptor beta chains given below trace back to one sample, sequenced in a study of response to subunit inactivated influenza vaccine. TCRdb processed the RT-PCR reads anew with MiXCR; each CDR3 protein has one entry. Of 150,000 to 200,000 distinct CDR3 sequences listed, about 11% are singletons. Sequenced here: non-naive T cells sorted from PBMCs, sampled about 40 days after vaccination. The receptors were sampled from a man aged 50 to 60 who received an inactivated influenza vaccine.

This clonotype was seen more than once but under ten times. CDR3 protein: CASSLGTGGYQPQHF. The CDR3 nucleotides are TGTGCCAGCAGTCTAGGGACAGGGGGGTATCAGCCCCAGCATTTT. The rearrangement uses TRBV28 and TRBJ1-5; 11 bases fit TRBD1. V lost 5 bases and J lost 5; bases outside the gene matches: 5. This CDR3 contains 15 residues. Germline assignment: CDR1 MDHEN and CDR2 SYDVKM.

The chain combines TRBV20-1 with TRBJ2-3; D is unresolved. Germline V gene lookup returns CDR1 DFQATT and CDR2 SNEGSKA (reference sequence). The CDR3 spans 14 residues. V dropped 5 bases and J dropped 0 bases, with 12 bases sitting between them. Here the CDR3 DNA reads TGCAGTGCTCCGAACCCCGCTAGCACAGATACGCAGTATTTT. Translation: CSAPNPASTDTQYF.

A few counts support this clonotype. The chain joins TRBV6-2 or TRBV6-3 to TRBJ2-7; no clear D. The germline gives CDR1 MNHEY, CDR2 SVGEGT. This CDR3 region has 15 residues. V gave up 2 bases and J gave up 7 bases, with 18 bases separating them. CDR3 in DNA: TGTGCCAGCAGTTACATCCAGCTAACCCGTCGGGAGCAGTACTTC. Translated: CASSYIQLTRREQYF.